This T cell receptor beta chain was observed in a study of T cells in Graves' hyperthyroidism and ophthalmopathy. V lost 5 bases, J lost 7 bases, and 24 bases lay in between. The germline CDR1 and CDR2 sequences are SEHNR and FQNEAQ (reference sequence). The CDR3 totals 17 residues. Amplification of TCR beta CDR3 regions used RNA as the template. The HTBI set primed first-round TCR CDR3 RT-PCR. MiXCR was run by TCRdb on the multiplex PCR reads, yielding one entry per CDR3 protein. Seen here are roughly 300,000 distinct CDR3 sequences, 15% to 20% observed once, and the top ten hold 45% to 55%. The V and J genes are TRBV7-9 and TRBJ2-1, with D possibly TRBD1 on 8 matching bases. The sample comprised blood. The origin of this receptor is a woman aged 50 to 60 with Graves' hyperthyroidism. The CDR3 coding sequence is TGTGCCAGCAGCCGGGGGGATACAGGGGGTCCGGAGAATGAGCAGTTCTTC. Protein sequence: CASSRGDTGGPENEQFF.